The 8 T cell receptor beta chains in this list originate from one sample, sequenced in a study of shared clonotypes between healthy human individuals. Sequencing was performed with immunoSEQ multiplex PCR; in TCRdb, only in-frame clones are kept and a portion is missing. The sample includes around 990,000 clones, 60% to 80% of them seen just once. The sample taken for sequencing was memory CD4+ T cells from PBMCs. Specified subset: CD45RA-negative fraction. All receptors come from a man aged 18 to 30 in good health. Some clones in this sample may be carry-over from other donors' samples.

The chain joins TRBV15 to TRBJ2-5; no firm D call. This CDR3 contains 14 residues. The V end lost 0 bases, the J end lost 5 bases, and 10 bases lay between the germline ends. From germline, CDR1 is LNHNV and CDR2 YYDKDF (reference sequence). CDR3 protein: CATSRDPDLETQYF. CDR3 nucleotide sequence: TGTGCCACCAGCAGAGATCCAGATCTGGAGACCCAGTACTTC.

This chain links TRBV7-2 with TRBJ2-1; D unresolved. This CDR3 is 12 amino acids long. The V end lost 1 base, the J end lost 15 bases, and 13 bases lay between the germline ends. Germline lookup yields CDR1 SGHTA and CDR2 FQGNSA. The chain's CDR3 is CASSLEGVKGFF. The CDR3 DNA sequence: TGTGCCAGCAGCTTAGAGGGCGTAAAAGGGTTCTTC.

The J gene is TRBJ1-4, the V gene TRBV30; 7 bases line up with TRBD1. Unmatched junction bases numbered 18, after V lost 1 base and J lost 7 bases. This CDR3 region has 18 residues. Germline loops: CDR1 GTSNPN, CDR2 SVGIG (reference sequence). CDR3 coding DNA: TGTGCCTGGAGTGGGGACAGTCATCGAACGGGGGGTGTTGAAAAACTGTTTTTT. Protein product: CAWSGDSHRTGGVEKLFF.

The table lists this clone with a few counts. A single base separates this from a much larger clone, so it may be a read error. Other nucleotide sequences in the sample specify the same CDR3. The CDR3, as DNA: TGTGCCAGCAGTTTACCCCGGAGTAGCAATCAGCCCCAGCATTTT. It translates to CASSLPRSSNQPQHF. The J gene is TRBJ1-5, the V gene TRBV28, with unresolved D. V was shortened by 2 bases and J by 0 bases, with 8 bases between the two germline ends. CDR1 is MDHEN, CDR2 SYDVKM, per germline. The CDR3 is made up of 15 amino acids.

This clone was seen just once. The chain employs TRBV27 and TRBJ1-2; D remains ambiguous. CDR1 is MNHEY, CDR2 SMNVEV, per germline (reference sequence). This CDR3 contains 13 residues. V was shortened by 5 bases and J by 7 bases, with 14 bases between the two germline ends. The CDR3 bases are TGTGCCAGCAGTCCACAGATGCTTGGTGGCTACACCTTC. Protein sequence: CASSPQMLGGYTF.

V is TRBV28 and J is TRBJ1-2; 7 nucleotides align to TRBD1. V lost 5 bases and J lost 4; bases outside the gene matches: 4. This CDR3 comprises 13 residues. CDR1 is MDHEN and CDR2 is SYDVKM in the germline V gene. In DNA form, the CDR3 reads TGTGCCAGCAGTCAGGGACAGCTCTATGGCTACACCTTC. Encoded protein: CASSQGQLYGYTF.

This clone was picked up one time. Here the CDR3 reads CSVEDRRPVAEAFF. The CDR3, as DNA: TGCAGCGTTGAAGATCGCAGACCAGTGGCTGAAGCTTTCTTT. The chain links TRBV29-1 to TRBJ1-1, with D uncertain. This CDR3 contains 14 residues. The germline CDR1 and CDR2 sequences are SQVTM and ANQGSEA. Trimming cost V 0 bases and J 6 bases, with 14 bases left between them.

V is TRBV11-2 and J is TRBJ1-2; D is possibly TRBD1 (6 bases). Germline V gives CDR1 SGHAT, CDR2 FQNNGV. V shed 3 bases and J shed 0 bases, with 11 bases lying between them. The CDR3 runs 15 residues. CDR3 nucleotide sequence: TGTGCCAGCAGCTTGACCGGGACATCTAACTATGGCTACACCTTC. Protein sequence: CASSLTGTSNYGYTF.